The 2 T cell receptor beta chains reported below all come from one sample, sequenced in a study of blood T cell repertoires in COVID-19. Method: immunoSEQ multiplex PCR; TCRdb's copy keeps in-frame clones and lacks some. The repertoire consists of fewer than 200,000 clones, with approximately 92% occurring once and the leading ten covering 0.5% to 0.55%. Sequencing input: peripheral blood. The receptors shown here come from a man aged 50-60 years with acute or convalescent COVID-19.

This rearrangement joins TRBV4-2 to TRBJ2-2; 10 bases are a match to TRBD2. This CDR3 is built from 15 residues. V was pared by 1 base and J by 5 bases, with 1 base of the junction left unmatched. Germline-derived CDR1 and CDR2 are LGHNA and YNFKEQ. The CDR3 loop reads CASSQALAGTGELFF. CDR3 coding DNA: TGTGCCAGCAGCCAAGCACTAGCGGGGACCGGGGAGCTGTTTTTT.

The V and J genes are TRBV11-2 and TRBJ1-4, with TRBD1 as a possible D gene (5 bases). The CDR3 covers 14 residues. The V end lost 3 bases, the J end lost 6 bases, and 11 bases lay between the germline ends. CDR1 and CDR2 from the germline V gene are SGHAT and FQNNGV. The CDR3: CASSFGWGDEKLFF. CDR3 nucleotide sequence: TGTGCCAGCAGCTTTGGGTGGGGCGATGAAAAACTGTTTTTT.